Reported below is one T cell receptor (beta chain). Its antigen is unidentified. The sample comes from a study of cytomegalovirus exposure and HLA in healthy donors. Study in general: As an earlier analysis found, around 190 million T cells yielded fewer than 130 million unique TCR beta sequences.

Both 60 Vbeta primers and 13 Jbeta primers went into the PCR. The repertoire was sequenced with immunoSEQ multiplex PCR; TCRdb's copy has only in-frame clones and lacks some. This table holds over 100,000 clones, approximately 71% found once. Study-level results: The study put 150 or so TCR beta chains on its list as cytomegalovirus-associated. Donor immune exposure was known only as CMV serostatus.

The sequenced material came from PBMCs. The receptor's source is a male donor in good health and CMV-seropositive.

CDR3 amino acids: CASSTGVWNQPQHF. The CDR3 coding sequence is TGTGCCAGCAGTACAGGGGTCTGGAATCAGCCCCAGCATTTT. The chain has TRBV6-5 and TRBJ1-5; 7 bases are a match to TRBD1. Germline CDR1 is MNHEY and CDR2 is SVGAGI. The CDR3 contains 14 residues. V lost 5 bases, J lost 4 bases, and 5 bases stayed unmatched.